Listed below are T cell receptor beta chains from one sample, sequenced in a study of spatial heterogeneity in lung cancer. TCRdb reprocessed the 5' RACE reads with MiXCR, giving one entry per CDR3 protein. The sample consists of 70,000 to 90,000 distinct CDR3 sequences, about 14% of them appearing once. Sequenced here: PBMCs, sampled at surgery. These receptors were obtained from a male donor with early-stage non-small cell lung cancer. CDR3s include the opening cysteine and the closing phenylalanine or tryptophan. Each record gives: clone size, V gene, J gene, D gene, CDR3 DNA, CDR3 protein. The D gene is left open where the match is weak. Not every row has a clone size; where given, it reads once, few, many or a size class.

size: many; V: TRBV7-2; J: TRBJ2-1; D: TRBD2; DNA: TGTGCCAGCATCCCCTCGGGGGGACTAGCGGGAGCCCAAGGCCTCAATGAGCAGTTCTTC; CDR3: CASIPSGGLAGAQGLNEQFF
size: .; V: TRBV4-3; J: TRBJ1-6; D: .; DNA: TGCGCCAGCAGCCAAGAGTTGAGCTCCTATAATTCACCCCTCCACTTT; CDR3: CASSQELSSYNSPLHF
size: .; V: TRBV12-3/TRBV12-4; J: TRBJ1-5; D: TRBD1; DNA: TGTGCCAGCAGCCCAGCCGCAGGGGGCGTTCAGCCCCAGCATTTT; CDR3: CASSPAAGGVQPQHF
size: .; V: TRBV5-6; J: TRBJ1-1; D: .; DNA: TGTGCCAGCAGCTGGGGAGTGGCCGGTGAAGCTTTCTTT; CDR3: CASSWGVAGEAFF
size: many; V: TRBV7-9; J: TRBJ1-6; D: .; DNA: TGTGCCAGCAGCCCGGGGTGGACCCTCCACTTT; CDR3: CASSPGWTLHF
size: .; V: TRBV7-2; J: TRBJ1-1; D: TRBD1; DNA: TGTGCCAGCAGCCGAAACAGGGGGGGTACTGAAGCTTTCTTT; CDR3: CASSRNRGGTEAFF
size: .; V: TRBV4-1; J: TRBJ1-2; D: TRBD1; DNA: TGCGCCAGCAGCCAACTGACAGGGGGCCAGACCTATGGCTACACCTTC; CDR3: CASSQLTGGQTYGYTF
size: many; V: TRBV30; J: TRBJ1-1; D: .; DNA: TGTGCCTGTCCGGGAGGGAACACTGAAGCTTTCTTT; CDR3: CACPGGNTEAFF
size: many; V: TRBV12-3/TRBV12-4; J: TRBJ1-3; D: .; DNA: TGTGCCAGCAGCCCATACTCTGGAAACACCATATATTTT; CDR3: CASSPYSGNTIYF
size: .; V: TRBV10-3; J: TRBJ2-7; D: .; DNA: TGTGCCACTAGCGACGGGACCTACGAGCAGTACTTC; CDR3: CATSDGTYEQYF
size: .; V: TRBV5-1; J: TRBJ2-7; D: TRBD2; DNA: TGCGCCAGCCGTCGGCCGTTTAGCGGGAGGGCCGAGCAGTACTTC; CDR3: CASRRPFSGRAEQYF
size: many; V: TRBV30; J: TRBJ1-1; D: .; DNA: TGTGCCTGGAGTGAGACCGGGGGAGGCCCTGAAGCTTTCTTT; CDR3: CAWSETGGGPEAFF
size: .; V: TRBV6-5; J: TRBJ2-7; D: TRBD2; DNA: TGTGCCAGCAGCCAGGGACTAGCGGGCTACGAGCAGTACTTC; CDR3: CASSQGLAGYEQYF
size: many; V: TRBV14; J: TRBJ2-3; D: TRBD1; DNA: TGTGCCAGCAGCCAAGGGTGGACAGGGTCAGATACGCAGTATTTT; CDR3: CASSQGWTGSDTQYF
size: .; V: TRBV7-2; J: TRBJ2-2; D: TRBD2; DNA: TGTGCCAGCAGCCCGTGGACTAGCGGGGGTTACGGGGAGCTGTTTTTT; CDR3: CASSPWTSGGYGELFF
size: many; V: TRBV19; J: TRBJ1-5; D: TRBD1; DNA: TGTGCCAGTAGTCCCCTAGAGGGGACAGATAGCAATCAGCCCCAGCATTTT; CDR3: CASSPLEGTDSNQPQHF
size: .; V: TRBV5-1; J: TRBJ2-5; D: .; DNA: TGCGCCAGCAGCGGGACGGGTCAAGAGACCCAGTACTTC; CDR3: CASSGTGQETQYF
size: many; V: TRBV10-3; J: TRBJ2-5; D: .; DNA: TGTGCCATCAGTGATGGGGGGGCACAAGAGACCCAGTACTTC; CDR3: CAISDGGAQETQYF
size: many; V: TRBV7-9; J: TRBJ2-3; D: .; DNA: TGTGCCAGCAGCTCCTACTGGGAGAGCACAGATACGCAGTATTTT; CDR3: CASSSYWESTDTQYF
size: few; V: TRBV30; J: TRBJ2-3; D: TRBD2; DNA: TGTGCCTGGAGTTCTTGGACTAGCGGGAAGAGAGATACGCAGTATTTT; CDR3: CAWSSWTSGKRDTQYF
size: many; V: TRBV3-1; J: TRBJ1-5; D: .; DNA: TGTGCCAGCAGCCAAAACCCTGGGGGCAATCAGCCCCAGCATTTT; CDR3: CASSQNPGGNQPQHF
size: .; V: TRBV29-1; J: TRBJ2-7; D: TRBD1; DNA: TGCAGCGTTGAACGGGACAGGGGCTACGAGCAGTACTTC; CDR3: CSVERDRGYEQYF
size: few; V: TRBV4-3; J: TRBJ1-4; D: TRBD1; DNA: TGCGCCAGCAGCAAAAGACAGGGGGATAATGAAAAACTGTTTTTT; CDR3: CASSKRQGDNEKLFF
size: .; V: TRBV10-3; J: TRBJ1-2; D: .; DNA: TGTGCCATCAGTGAGTCGACAGTCTATGGCTACACCTTC; CDR3: CAISESTVYGYTF
size: .; V: TRBV5-4; J: TRBJ1-1; D: .; DNA: TGTGCCAGCAGCTTGGACAGGAGTGGAACTGAAGCTTTCTTT; CDR3: CASSLDRSGTEAFF
size: .; V: TRBV4-1; J: TRBJ2-1; D: TRBD2; DNA: TGCGCCAGCAGCCAAGCCAGCGGGGTGTCCTACAATGAGCAGTTCTTC; CDR3: CASSQASGVSYNEQFF
size: few; V: TRBV7-3; J: TRBJ2-1; D: .; DNA: TGTGCCAGCAGCACCGGACTTCGGGGCAATGAGCAGTTCTTC; CDR3: CASSTGLRGNEQFF
size: .; V: TRBV7-2; J: TRBJ2-3; D: TRBD2; DNA: TGTGCCAGCAGCCTACGGGTAGCGGGAGTCGAAGATACGCAGTATTTT; CDR3: CASSLRVAGVEDTQYF
size: .; V: TRBV7-9; J: TRBJ1-1; D: TRBD1; DNA: TGTGCCAGCAGCATCGACAGGGGAGCTTTCTTT; CDR3: CASSIDRGAFF
size: .; V: TRBV30; J: TRBJ2-1; D: TRBD2; DNA: TGTGCCTGGAGTGCTCCGGGACTAGCGGGAGACAATGAGCAGTTCTTC; CDR3: CAWSAPGLAGDNEQFF
size: few; V: TRBV4-2; J: TRBJ2-1; D: TRBD2; DNA: TGTGCCAGCAGCCCCCGGGAGGATCAAAATGAGCAGTTCTTC; CDR3: CASSPREDQNEQFF
size: .; V: TRBV5-1; J: TRBJ2-3; D: TRBD1; DNA: TGCGCCAGCAGCTACCAAACTGACAGGGCAGATACGCAGTATTTT; CDR3: CASSYQTDRADTQYF
size: .; V: TRBV5-5; J: TRBJ1-1; D: .; DNA: TGTGCCAGCAGCTTCGTCGGGGAGAACACTGAAGCTTTCTTT; CDR3: CASSFVGENTEAFF
size: few; V: TRBV12-3/TRBV12-4; J: TRBJ2-5; D: TRBD1; DNA: TGTGCCAGCAGTTTAGGGACAGGGGTCCAGGCCCAGTACTTC; CDR3: CASSLGTGVQAQYF
size: few; V: TRBV3-1; J: TRBJ1-2; D: .; DNA: TGTGCCAGCAGCCAGGAGGAAAGTAACTATGGCTACACCTTC; CDR3: CASSQEESNYGYTF
size: .; V: TRBV5-1; J: TRBJ2-5; D: .; DNA: TGCGCCAGCAGCTTGAGGGCTCGCGCGACCAAAGAGACCCAGTACTTC; CDR3: CASSLRARATKETQYF
size: .; V: TRBV11-3; J: TRBJ1-6; D: TRBD1; DNA: TGTGCCAGCAGCTTGAGGGACAGCAAGAATTCACCCCTCCACTTT; CDR3: CASSLRDSKNSPLHF
size: few; V: TRBV5-6; J: TRBJ2-7; D: TRBD2; DNA: TGTGCCAGCAGCTCTGCCCACTCCCGGCGGGAGGAAGAGCAGTACTTC; CDR3: CASSSAHSRREEEQYF
size: many; V: TRBV12-3/TRBV12-4; J: TRBJ1-1; D: .; DNA: TGTGCCAGCAGCCTCCCCAGGGCCCACGGGGCTGAAGCTTTCTTT; CDR3: CASSLPRAHGAEAFF
size: .; V: TRBV30; J: TRBJ1-1; D: .; DNA: TGTGCCTGGACGGCCGTCTCGACAGTAAACACTGAAGCTTTCTTT; CDR3: CAWTAVSTVNTEAFF
size: few; V: TRBV12-3/TRBV12-4; J: TRBJ1-2; D: .; DNA: TGTGCCAGCAGTTTTGAAGGAACTTATGGCTACACCTTC; CDR3: CASSFEGTYGYTF
size: few; V: TRBV5-1; J: TRBJ1-1; D: TRBD1; DNA: TGCGCCAGCAGAAAGTCGACAGGGGGCACTGAAGCTTTCTTT; CDR3: CASRKSTGGTEAFF
size: .; V: TRBV9; J: TRBJ2-1; D: TRBD1; DNA: TGTGCCAGCAGCTTCCGACAGGGCAATGAGCAGTTCTTC; CDR3: CASSFRQGNEQFF
size: few; V: TRBV20-1; J: TRBJ2-7; D: TRBD2; DNA: TGCAGTGCTAGAGATACCCTGGGCGGGGGAAGCTCCTACGAGCAGTACTTC; CDR3: CSARDTLGGGSSYEQYF
size: many; V: TRBV25-1; J: TRBJ2-3; D: TRBD1; DNA: TGTGCCAGCAGCCGTGGGACAGGGCCAGATACGCAGTATTTT; CDR3: CASSRGTGPDTQYF
size: .; V: TRBV28; J: TRBJ2-1; D: TRBD1; DNA: TGTGCCAGCAGTCCCGGGACAGGCCCCTACAATGAGCAGTTCTTC; CDR3: CASSPGTGPYNEQFF
size: .; V: TRBV12-3/TRBV12-4; J: TRBJ1-2; D: TRBD1; DNA: TGTGCCAGCAGTTTAGGGACAGGGGCCTACACCTTC; CDR3: CASSLGTGAYTF
size: few; V: TRBV5-1; J: TRBJ2-5; D: .; DNA: TGCGCCAGCAGCCGGGACTCATTAAGTGGGACCCAGTACTTC; CDR3: CASSRDSLSGTQYF
size: many; V: TRBV6-2/TRBV6-3; J: TRBJ1-5; D: TRBD1; DNA: TGTGCCAGCAGCTGGACAGGGCTCAATCAGCCCCAGCATTTT; CDR3: CASSWTGLNQPQHF
size: many; V: TRBV10-3; J: TRBJ2-3; D: .; DNA: TGTGCCATCAGTGGGACTCCAAGAGATACGCAGTATTTT; CDR3: CAISGTPRDTQYF
size: few; V: TRBV10-3; J: TRBJ2-1; D: .; DNA: TGTGCCATCAGTGAGGCTAGCAATGAGCAGTTCTTC; CDR3: CAISEASNEQFF
size: .; V: TRBV12-3/TRBV12-4; J: TRBJ2-7; D: TRBD2; DNA: TGTGCCAGCAGTTTAGCGGGACTAGCGAGCACCTACGAGCAGTACTTC; CDR3: CASSLAGLASTYEQYF
size: .; V: TRBV6-6; J: TRBJ2-1; D: .; DNA: TGTGCCAGCAGTTACGATGTAAGGGGACCTGAGCAGTTCTTC; CDR3: CASSYDVRGPEQFF
size: many; V: TRBV7-9; J: TRBJ2-2; D: .; DNA: TGTGCCAGCAGCTTTGTTCCGGGCCTTCGAGAGGAGCTGTTTTTT; CDR3: CASSFVPGLREELFF
size: many; V: TRBV5-1; J: TRBJ2-3; D: TRBD2; DNA: TGCGCCAGCAGCTTGGAAGGACTAGCGGTGATCCGGGATACGCAGTATTTT; CDR3: CASSLEGLAVIRDTQYF
size: few; V: TRBV7-9; J: TRBJ1-1; D: .; DNA: TGTGCCAGCAGCTTATCGCTTCCTTTCAACACTGAAGCTTTCTTT; CDR3: CASSLSLPFNTEAFF
size: many; V: TRBV28; J: TRBJ2-5; D: .; DNA: TGTGCCAGCACCATCGAGGAGACCCAGTACTTC; CDR3: CASTIEETQYF
size: many; V: TRBV29-1; J: TRBJ2-5; D: .; DNA: TGCAGCGTTCCTGGACGGCCGTACCAAGAGACCCAGTACTTC; CDR3: CSVPGRPYQETQYF
size: .; V: TRBV15; J: TRBJ2-1; D: TRBD2; DNA: TGTGCCACCAGCATATTAGCGGGAGGTTCGTCCTACAATGAGCAGTTCTTC; CDR3: CATSILAGGSSYNEQFF